The 6 T cell receptor beta chains below all came from one sample that was sequenced in a study of CD8 T cells in ankylosing spondylitis. TCRdb re-analysed the 5' RACE reads in MiXCR, keeping a single row per CDR3 protein. Of about 340,000 distinct CDR3 sequences listed, 20% to 25% are singletons. The sequencing sample was made of blood, either unsorted or a sorted T cell fraction (not recorded which). Receptor source: a male donor with ankylosing spondylitis or in good health (not recorded which).

This clonotype is a singleton in its sample. The gene calls are TRBV27 and TRBJ2-7; the match to TRBD1 covers 7 bases. V lost 6 bases to trimming and J lost 3 bases; unmatched junction nucleotides: 5. This CDR3 has 13 residues. Germline-derived CDR1 and CDR2 are MNHEY and SMNVEV (reference sequence). In DNA, the CDR3 is TGTGCCAGCAGAAGGGGACAGTTCTACGAGCAGTACTTC. It yields the protein CASRRGQFYEQYF.

This clonotype occurred a few times. The genes are TRBV4-1 and TRBJ2-5, with 7 bases identical to TRBD1. CDR1 and CDR2 from the germline V gene are MGHRA and YSYEKL. CDR3 size: 15 residues. The V segment lost 0 bases and the J segment 3 bases; nucleotides outside the gene matches: 4. CDR3 sequence: CASSQDTGVEETQYF. The CDR3 DNA follows: TGCGCCAGCAGCCAAGATACAGGGGTAGAAGAGACCCAGTACTTC.

The V gene is TRBV20-1, the J gene TRBJ2-5; D may be TRBD1 or TRBD2 (5 bases each). Germline V gene sequence: CDR1 DFQATT, CDR2 SNEGSKA (reference sequence). This CDR3 has 17 residues. With 6 bases removed from V and 2 bases from J, the gap between germline ends came to 25 bases. CDR3 DNA sequence: TGCAGTGCCGTATCGGGACCCCTCTTGGGCCCGCAAGAGACCCAGTACTTC. Protein sequence: CSAVSGPLLGPQETQYF.

The chain recombines TRBV4-1 with TRBJ2-7, with D possibly called TRBD1 or TRBD2 (6 bases each). Germline loops: CDR1 MGHRA, CDR2 YSYEKL. The length of the CDR3 is 15 residues. The V gene lost 0 bases and the J gene lost 3 bases, with 12 bases spanning the gap. CDR3 region: CASSQERDTYYEQYF. CDR3 nucleotides: TGCGCCAGCAGCCAAGAGCGGGACACATACTACGAGCAGTACTTC.

The chain couples TRBV6-1 to TRBJ2-7, with D perhaps TRBD1 (5 bases). CDR1 and CDR2 (germline): MNHNS, SASEGT. This CDR3 has 15 residues. V lost 6 bases and J 2 bases, leaving 17 bases between the germline ends. The CDR3 DNA sequence: TGTGCCAGCAGATCCCTCGCAGGGATCCCCTACGAGCAGTACTTC. Its protein is CASRSLAGIPYEQYF.

This sequence joins TRBV5-1 and TRBJ2-7; the match to TRBD2 covers 10 bases. CDR3 length: 17 residues. Germline loops: CDR1 SGHRS, CDR2 YFSETQ. The V gene end was trimmed by 3 bases and the J gene end by 2 bases; junction bases not matched to a gene: 11. CDR3 in amino acids: CASSSPERGGLPYEQYF. DNA of the CDR3: TGCGCCAGCAGCTCACCAGAGCGGGGGGGCCTCCCCTACGAGCAGTACTTC.